This TCR beta chain was documented in a study of T cell responses to AZD1222 COVID-19 vaccine. Notes on the study in general: There were repertoire samples only from the period after the peak T cell response. White British ancestry dominated among donors, who included more females, and clonal diversity was possibly underestimated.

A remark on this clone: Its antigen is not identified.

Clones were sequenced by immunoSEQ multiplex PCR, and TCRdb holds only the in-frame ones, with some missing. This sample has about 130,000 clones, with around 90% found just once. Germline V gives CDR1 SGHRS, CDR2 YFSETQ. This CDR3 comprises 15 residues. V was cut by 7 bases and J by 5 bases, with 22 bases left in between. The sample here was peripheral blood, taken 28 days after the second AZD1222 dose. The chain has TRBV5-1 and TRBJ2-7; D call uncertain. The TCR comes from an adult who received the AZD1222 COVID-19 vaccine. The CDR3 here is CASQIGLPNRDEQYF. In DNA form, the CDR3 reads TGCGCCAGCCAAATCGGGCTCCCGAACCGGGACGAGCAGTACTTC.